This T cell receptor (beta chain) derives from a study of blood T cell repertoires in COVID-19. Data came from immunoSEQ multiplex PCR; TCRdb stores just in-frame clones and leaves some out. The sample shows roughly 90,000 clones, roughly 89% of them seen only once. Sequenced sample: peripheral blood. The origin of this receptor is a woman older than 75 with active COVID-19.

This CDR3 is CASSTGTRYNEQFF. CDR3 nucleotides: TGTGCCAGCAGCACCGGGACTAGATACAATGAGCAGTTCTTC. The chain is built from TRBV9 and TRBJ2-1; 8 nucleotides match TRBD2. Germline loops: CDR1 SGDLS, CDR2 YYNGEE. The CDR3 length is 14 residues. Trimming removed 4 bases from V and 4 bases from J; junction bases left unmatched: 4.